Following are 26 T cell receptor beta chains from one sample sequenced in a study of blood T cell repertoires in COVID-19. Generated by immunoSEQ multiplex PCR, the TCRdb table keeps only in-frame clones and is missing some. Of about 120,000 clones detected, about 85% appear once; the ten largest clones hold approximately 10%. The sequenced sample consisted of peripheral blood. These TCRs come from a man at least 80 years old with acute or convalescent COVID-19.

The rearrangement joins TRBV6-5 to TRBJ2-5, with TRBD1 matching 8 bases. Germline V gene lookup returns CDR1 MNHEY and CDR2 SVGAGI. This CDR3 has 14 residues. With 6 bases clipped from V and 4 bases from J, the junction kept 7 bases outside the gene matches. For the CDR3, the DNA is TGTGCCAGCAGCCCCTATACAGGGGGAGAGACCCAGTACTTC. Translating gives CASSPYTGGETQYF.

The chain recombines TRBV12-5 with TRBJ1-6, with TRBD1 as a possible D gene (6 bases). The CDR3 totals 14 residues. Germline V gene sequence: CDR1 LGHNT, CDR2 FRNRAP. Trimming shortened V by 6 bases and J by 12 bases, and 18 bases separated the two germline ends. In nucleotides, the CDR3 is TGTGCTAGTGGGTATCCGGGACAAGTAATACCCCTCCACTTT. This sequence encodes CASGYPGQVIPLHF. Full variable domain (outside the CDR3, taken from reference TRBV12-5 and TRBJ1-6): DARVTQTPRHKVTEMGQEVTMRCQPILGHNTVFWYRQTMMQGLELLAYFRNRAPLDDSGMPKDRFSAEMPDATLATLKIQPSEPRDSAVYFCASGYPGQVIPLHFGNGTRLTVT.

The chain couples TRBV7-9 to TRBJ1-1, with no clear D. The CDR3 length is 14 residues. The germline V gene encodes CDR1 SEHNR and CDR2 FQNEAQ (reference sequence). V was pared by 0 bases and J by 1 base, with 6 bases between. The CDR3 is CASSLAQSNTEAFF. The DNA for the CDR3 is TGTGCCAGCAGCTTAGCACAATCGAACACTGAAGCTTTCTTT.

J is TRBJ2-6 and V is TRBV28; D call uncertain. The V end lost 3 bases, the J end lost 0 bases, and 6 bases lay between the germline ends. CDR1 is MDHEN and CDR2 is SYDVKM in the germline V gene. The CDR3 length is 15 residues. In DNA, the CDR3 is TGTGCCAGCAGTTTCGAGCACTCTGGGGCCAACGTCCTGACTTTC. Protein product: CASSFEHSGANVLTF.

The chain carries TRBV5-1 and TRBJ1-2, with D uncertain. Trimming took off 5 bases at V and 0 bases at J, with 5 bases between the two ends. From germline, CDR1 is SGHRS and CDR2 YFSETQ. CDR3 length: 12 residues. CDR3 sequence reads: CASRPANYGYTF. CDR3 nucleotides: TGCGCCAGCAGACCAGCTAACTATGGCTACACCTTC. The full variable domain, in which reference TRBV5-1 and TRBJ1-2 provide the parts outside the CDR3, is KAGVTQTPRYLIKTRGQQVTLSCSPISGHRSVSWYQQTPGQGLQFLFEYFSETQRNKGNFPGRFSGRQFSNSRSEMNVSTLELGDSALYLCASRPANYGYTFGSGTRLTVV.

DNA of the CDR3: TGTGCCACCTGGACAGGGGATACTGAAGCTTTCTTT. Translation: CATWTGDTEAFF. The genes are TRBV25-1 and TRBJ1-1; 9 bases are shared with TRBD1. Germline CDR1 is MGHDK and CDR2 is SYGVNS. The CDR3 sequence is 12 residues long. Trimming took 10 bases from V and 5 from J; bases not matched to a gene: 5.

The J gene is TRBJ2-3, the V gene TRBV7-3; D may be TRBD1 (6 bases). The CDR3 is made up of 14 amino acids. V was clipped by 5 bases and J by 3 bases, with 12 bases between them. Germline-derived CDR1 and CDR2 are SGHTA and FQGTGA. DNA for the CDR3: TGTGCCAGCAGCCCCCCAGGGGCGACAGATACGCAGTATTTT. Translating it yields CASSPPGATDTQYF.

This chain uses TRBV11-3 with TRBJ2-5; the match to TRBD1 covers 7 bases. Germline V CDR1 and CDR2: SGHNT, YENEEA. Trimming cost V 1 base and J 5 bases; bases outside gene matches: 16. CDR3 length: 18 amino acids. The CDR3 here is CASSLGFPRQGESETQYF. The CDR3 nucleotides read TGTGCCAGCAGCTTAGGCTTCCCAAGACAGGGTGAATCGGAGACCCAGTACTTC.

J is TRBJ2-2 and V is TRBV7-9; D is unclear. The CDR3 totals 14 residues. Germline CDR1 is SEHNR and CDR2 is FQNEAQ (reference sequence). V was pared by 5 bases and J by 5 bases, with 12 bases between. DNA for the CDR3: TGTGCCAGCAGCCCCCAGACACAGACCGGGGAGCTGTTTTTT. This translates into CASSPQTQTGELFF.

This clone was picked up one time. The chain joins TRBV18 to TRBJ2-3; possibly TRBD2 for D (6 bases). Germline V gene lookup returns CDR1 KGHSH and CDR2 LQKENI. The CDR3 has 14 residues. V lost 1 base and J lost 1, with 6 bases in between. CDR3 protein: CASSPRGGTDTQYF. CDR3 bases: TGTGCCAGCTCACCACGCGGGGGCACAGATACGCAGTATTTT.

The chain links TRBV10-3 to TRBJ2-3, with 14 bases aligning to TRBD2. Germline values: CDR1 ENHRY, CDR2 SYGVKD. This CDR3 spans 19 amino acids. Losses at the gene ends were 10 bases for V and 1 base for J; bases not matched to a gene: 16. CDR3 residues: CATKAKTSGGEKGTDTQYF. The CDR3 DNA reads as TGTGCCACCAAAGCAAAGACTAGCGGGGGGGAAAAGGGCACAGATACGCAGTATTTT.

The chain recombines TRBV7-9 with TRBJ2-6, with D possibly TRBD2 on 7 matching bases. V lost 5 bases and J lost 0, with 14 bases in between. The CDR3 runs 17 residues. Looked up from germline, CDR1 is SEHNR and CDR2 is FQNEAQ (reference sequence). CDR3 coding DNA: TGTGCCAGCAGCCCTAGCGGACAGTCCTCTGGGGCCAACGTCCTGACTTTC. This encodes CASSPSGQSSGANVLTF.

J is TRBJ1-6 and V is TRBV6-2 or TRBV6-3; D gene uncertain. The V and J ends lost 2 bases and 10 bases respectively, with 6 bases between them. The CDR3 extends over 12 amino acids. CDR1 and CDR2 (germline): MNHEY, SVGEGT. The CDR3 bases are TGTGCCAGCAGTTACCCGGTCTCACCCCTCCACTTT. Translation: CASSYPVSPLHF.

The gene calls are TRBV28 and TRBJ1-1; D uncertain. Trimming removed 5 bases from V and 1 base from J, with 11 bases in between. This CDR3 is built from 14 residues. Germline assignment: CDR1 MDHEN and CDR2 SYDVKM. The CDR3 sequence is CASSPPNSNTEAFF. The CDR3, as DNA: TGTGCCAGCAGTCCCCCAAACTCGAACACTGAAGCTTTCTTT.

The J gene is TRBJ1-3, the V gene TRBV5-1; D is possibly TRBD1 (6 bases). Germline CDR1 SGHRS, CDR2 YFSETQ. The CDR3 sequence is 16 residues long. Trimming took off 0 bases at V and 5 bases at J, with 15 bases between the two ends. The CDR3 DNA follows: TGCGCCAGCAGCTTGGGTAGTGGACAGAACAGAAACACCATATATTTT. This codes for CASSLGSGQNRNTIYF.

J is TRBJ1-2 and V is TRBV7-2, with D unresolved. Germline V gives CDR1 SGHTA, CDR2 FQGNSA. Deletions cut 1 base from V and 5 bases from J, with 11 bases between. This CDR3 is built from 14 residues. Here the CDR3 DNA reads TGTGCCAGCAGCTTAGTTGTCCTCGGTTATGGCTACACCTTC. Its translation is CASSLVVLGYGYTF.

The chain combines TRBV21-1 with TRBJ1-2. TRBV21-1 is assigned pseudogene status. The CDR3 contains 13 residues. CDR3 sequence (DNA): TGTGCCAGCATTGGGGAGGGCTCAGTGGTGTACACCTTC. Translated: CASIGEGSVVYTF.

The chain employs TRBV19 and TRBJ2-7, with a tentative D call TRBD2 (7 bases). CDR3 size: 14 residues. Trimming removed 4 bases at V and 7 bases at J, with 17 bases between. CDR1 LNHDA and CDR2 SQIVND come from the germline V gene (reference sequence). Here the CDR3 DNA reads TGTGCCAGTAGTACCCGTCCGGGGGGCGCTGAGCAGTACTTC. Protein sequence: CASSTRPGGAEQYF. Filled out from reference TRBV19 and TRBJ2-7, the complete variable domain reads DGGITQSPKYLFRKEGQNVTLSCEQNLNHDAMYWYRQDPGQGLRLIYYSQIVNDFQKGDIAEGYSVSREKKESFPLTVTSAQKNPTAFYLCASSTRPGGAEQYFGPGTRLTVT.

The genes are TRBV27 and TRBJ1-1; D is unclear. This CDR3 has 14 amino acids. V was trimmed by 6 bases and J by 1 base, leaving 12 bases between them. In germline, CDR1 is MNHEY, CDR2 SMNVEV (reference sequence). The CDR3 DNA is TGTGCCAGCAGCCAGAGACGGGGGAACACTGAAGCTTTCTTT. Its protein product is CASSQRRGNTEAFF.

This chain connects TRBV27 to TRBJ2-5; TRBD2 agrees at 11 bases. The CDR3 sequence is 15 residues long. Germline loops: CDR1 MNHEY, CDR2 SMNVEV (reference sequence). Trimming at V came to 5 bases and at J to 3 bases, leaving 5 bases not matched to a gene. The CDR3: CASSEASGGKETQYF. In DNA form, the CDR3 reads TGTGCCAGCAGTGAGGCTAGCGGGGGGAAAGAGACCCAGTACTTC.

The J gene is TRBJ2-7, the V gene TRBV19; D is possibly TRBD1 (6 bases). This CDR3 has 13 residues. CDR1 is LNHDA and CDR2 is SQIVND in the germline V gene (reference sequence). Trimming shortened V by 6 bases and J by 1 base, and 10 bases separated the two germline ends. Here the CDR3 DNA reads TGTGCCAGTAGCTCAGGGGTTTCCTACGAGCAGTACTTC. Its translation: CASSSGVSYEQYF.

The rearrangement joins TRBV15 to TRBJ2-1; 9 positions agree with TRBD2. V was clipped by 3 bases and J by 10 bases; unmatched bases: 16. Germline V CDR1 and CDR2: LNHNV, YYDKDF (reference sequence). This CDR3 region has 17 residues. The DNA of the CDR3 is TGTGCCACCAGCAGCGACCTGAGGGTAGCGGGAGTAGGAGAGCAGTTCTTC. Encoded protein: CATSSDLRVAGVGEQFF.

The chain is built from TRBV5-4 and TRBJ2-3; a possible D gene is TRBD2 (5 bases). This CDR3 comprises 14 residues. Trimming cost V 2 bases and J 2 bases, with 9 bases left between them. The V gene's germline CDR1 is SGHNT and CDR2 YYREEE (reference sequence). The CDR3 DNA is TGTGCCAGCAGCTTACCGGGGAACACAGATACGCAGTATTTT. The encoded protein is CASSLPGNTDTQYF. Full variable domain (rest looked up from reference TRBV5-4 and TRBJ2-3): ETGVTQSPTHLIKTRGQQVTLRCSSQSGHNTVSWYQQALGQGPQFIFQYYREEENGRGNFPPRFSGLQFPNYSSELNVNALELDDSALYLCASSLPGNTDTQYFGPGTRLTVL.

The V gene is TRBV7-3, the J gene TRBJ2-3; a weak D match, TRBD2 (6 bases). The CDR3 extends over 16 amino acids. CDR1 and CDR2 (germline): SGHTA, FQGTGA. With 6 bases removed from V and 4 bases from J, the gap between germline ends came to 20 bases. The CDR3 loop is CASREPGTGLPDTQYF. CDR3 nucleotides: TGTGCCAGCAGGGAACCCGGGACGGGACTCCCAGATACGCAGTATTTT.

The CDR3 reads CASSPAPGRAFYEQYF. CDR3 DNA: TGTGCCAGCAGCCCCGCCCCCGGGAGGGCCTTTTACGAGCAGTACTTC. This chain uses TRBV7-2 with TRBJ2-7; 8 positions agree with TRBD2. V dropped 5 bases and J dropped 4; count of bases not matched to a gene: 13. CDR3 length: 16 amino acids. Germline V gene lookup returns CDR1 SGHTA and CDR2 FQGNSA.

A few counts support this clone. V is TRBV18 and J is TRBJ1-4; D ambiguous. CDR1 and CDR2 (germline): KGHSH, LQKENI. The V end was cut by 3 bases, the J end by 0 bases, with 11 bases between. The CDR3 sequence is 16 residues long. CDR3 nucleotides: TGTGCCAGCTCACCCGGTACCCCTGCAACTAATGAAAAACTGTTTTTT. This translates into CASSPGTPATNEKLFF.